The clone carrying this T cell receptor beta chain occurred many times. No antigen is known for it. There are 15 residues in the CDR3. Trimming removed 2 bases from V and 4 bases from J, with 12 bases in between. Germline values: CDR1 SGHNT, CDR2 YYREEE (reference sequence). Orbital computed tomography and thyroid ultrasound, together with serum TRAb and thyroxine and clinical symptoms, were used for diagnoses. These data originate in a study of T cells in Graves' hyperthyroidism and ophthalmopathy. Notes on the study in general: Ophthalmopathy, as predicted by the model, came a median 6.5 months after the prediction. Among clonotypes expanded in thyroid above 0.001, most were also found in blood.

There were TCR beta CDR3 regions amplified from RNA transcripts. A first-round RT-PCR of the TCR CDR3 used the HTBI primer set. TCRdb ran MiXCR on the multiplex PCR reads and lists one entry per CDR3 protein. The repertoire holds around 620,000 distinct CDR3 sequences, with around 46% as singletons. This sequence joins TRBV5-4 and TRBJ2-2; the D is unclear. Sequencing was done on a sample of peripheral blood or thyroid tissue (not recorded which). This clonotype was sampled from an adult woman with Graves' disease, either hyperthyroidism or ophthalmopathy (not recorded which). CDR3 residues: CASSFNVEGTGELFF. The CDR3 DNA is TGTGCCAGCAGCTTCAACGTGGAAGGCACCGGGGAGCTGTTTTTT.